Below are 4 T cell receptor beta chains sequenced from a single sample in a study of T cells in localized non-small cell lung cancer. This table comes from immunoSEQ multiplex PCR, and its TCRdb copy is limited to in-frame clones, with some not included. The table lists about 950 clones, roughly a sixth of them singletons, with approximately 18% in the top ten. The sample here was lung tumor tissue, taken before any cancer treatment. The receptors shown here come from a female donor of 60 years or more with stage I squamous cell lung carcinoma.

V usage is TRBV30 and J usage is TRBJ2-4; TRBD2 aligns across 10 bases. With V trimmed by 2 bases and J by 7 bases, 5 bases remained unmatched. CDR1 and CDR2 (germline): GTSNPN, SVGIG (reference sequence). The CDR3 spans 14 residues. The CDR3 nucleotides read TGTGCCTGGAGTTCAAGCGGGGGGGCCAACATTCAGTACTTC. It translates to CAWSSSGGANIQYF.

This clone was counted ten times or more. CDR3 sequence: CASSPNRERGYTF. Here the CDR3 DNA reads TGTGCCAGCAGCCCCAATCGGGAGAGGGGCTACACCTTC. This sequence joins TRBV9 and TRBJ1-2; no definite D call. The CDR3 consists of 13 residues. Germline V CDR1 and CDR2: SGDLS, YYNGEE. The ends were cut back, 4 bases at V and 8 bases at J, with 15 bases in the middle.

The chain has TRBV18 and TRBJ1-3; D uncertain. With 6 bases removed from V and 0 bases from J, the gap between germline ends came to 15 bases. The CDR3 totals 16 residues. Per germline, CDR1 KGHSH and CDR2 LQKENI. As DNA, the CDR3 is TGTGCCAGCTCCGCCGCCCAGGTTCACTCTGGAAACACCATATATTTT. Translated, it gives CASSAAQVHSGNTIYF.

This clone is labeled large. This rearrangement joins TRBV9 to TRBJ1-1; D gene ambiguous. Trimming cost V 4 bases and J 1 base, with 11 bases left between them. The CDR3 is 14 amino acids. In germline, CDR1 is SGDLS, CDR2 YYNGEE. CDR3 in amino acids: CASSLQTSNTEAFF. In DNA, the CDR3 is TGTGCCAGCAGCCTTCAGACTTCGAACACTGAAGCTTTCTTT.